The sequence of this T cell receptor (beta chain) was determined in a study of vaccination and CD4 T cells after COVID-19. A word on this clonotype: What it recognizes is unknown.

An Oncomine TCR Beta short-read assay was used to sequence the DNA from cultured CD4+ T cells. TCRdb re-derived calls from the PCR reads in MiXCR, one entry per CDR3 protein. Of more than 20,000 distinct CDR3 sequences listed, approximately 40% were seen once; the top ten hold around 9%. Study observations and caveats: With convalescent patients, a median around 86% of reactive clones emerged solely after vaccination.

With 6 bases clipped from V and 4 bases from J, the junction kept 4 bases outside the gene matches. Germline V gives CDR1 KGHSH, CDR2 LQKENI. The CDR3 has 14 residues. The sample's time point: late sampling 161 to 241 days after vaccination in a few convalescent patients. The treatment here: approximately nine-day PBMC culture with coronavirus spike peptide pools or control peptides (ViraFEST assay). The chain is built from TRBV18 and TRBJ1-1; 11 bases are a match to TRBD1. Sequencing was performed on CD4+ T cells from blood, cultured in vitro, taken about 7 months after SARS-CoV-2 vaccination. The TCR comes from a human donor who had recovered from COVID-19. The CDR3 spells CASSLGTGGTEAFF. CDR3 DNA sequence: TGTGCCAGCTCCCTAGGGACAGGGGGCACTGAAGCTTTCTTT.